The source of this TCR beta chain is a study of early T cells in non-severe SARS-CoV-2 infection (dated by TCRdb to about 2021). Regarding the research as a whole: TCR sequencing used bulk RNA from unsorted whole blood, so alpha and beta chains could not be paired. The research as a whole found: VDJdb matching was skewed toward anti-spike CD8 responses and likely underestimated virus-specific expansions, missing private and CD4 specificities.

The germline V gene (reference sequence) provides CDR1 DFQATT and CDR2 SNEGSKA. Taken from cysteine to phenylalanine, the CDR3 has 13 residues. The DNA shown is the 39-base CDR3, in frame from base 1. V was cut back by 3 bases and J by 4 bases, leaving a gap of 10 bases between them. Ten or more counts support this clonotype. The antigen it recognizes is unknown. Base qualities were left out, and no much larger clone turns up one base away. Libraries were made using 5' RACE. Reads for this sample came from a NextSeq 500. In the TCR library protocol, unique molecular identifiers were attached to individual cDNA molecules to correct for PCR bias and sequencing error. TCR alpha and beta chains were both sequenced, and the abundances of alpha and beta sequences in each sample were closely correlated with each other. In the original analysis: V gene, J gene and CDR3 annotation of TCR sequences was performed with Decombinator V4. TCRs were defined as expanded if a significant change between any two time points was detected under a Poisson model with p below 0.0001. TCR abundances were normalised to the total number of TCRs sequenced per sample and expressed as counts per million. MAIT TCRs were defined by TRAV1-2 paired with TRAJ12, TRAJ20 or TRAJ33, and iNKT TCRs by TRAV10 paired with TRAJ18. VDJdb, accessed 1 November 2021, was searched for CMV, EBV and SARS-CoV-2 annotated TCRs, excluding TCRs annotated for multiple antigens. TCRdb redid the processing of the public reads, applying fastp at Q25 and MiXCR, and retained in-frame beta chains. When rows share a CDR3 protein, they turn into one entry using the most common DNA and genes. It is TCRdb's table, rather than the study itself, that gives the V and J calls and clone size. The sample table lists 60,000 or so distinct CDR3 sequences, approximately 11% of them with a count of one. Of the sample, approximately 10% is held by the ten largest clones.

This was a case-control study nested in a cohort of healthcare workers in London, UK, who had nasopharyngeal swab PCR tests and blood samples taken every week. Between 23 and 31 March 2020, the week of the UK lockdown, healthcare workers were enrolled and then followed up weekly for as long as 16 weeks. What was sequenced was whole blood. The clonotype comes from an adult who was a healthcare worker with PCR-confirmed SARS-CoV-2 infection or an uninfected control (not recorded which). The V gene is TRBV20-1 and the J gene is TRBJ2-4; the D gene cannot be named for sure. The DNA is as follows: TGCAGTGCTAGCTTTAGCAGGAAAAACATTCAGTACTTC. Translated, this gives CSASFSRKNIQYF.